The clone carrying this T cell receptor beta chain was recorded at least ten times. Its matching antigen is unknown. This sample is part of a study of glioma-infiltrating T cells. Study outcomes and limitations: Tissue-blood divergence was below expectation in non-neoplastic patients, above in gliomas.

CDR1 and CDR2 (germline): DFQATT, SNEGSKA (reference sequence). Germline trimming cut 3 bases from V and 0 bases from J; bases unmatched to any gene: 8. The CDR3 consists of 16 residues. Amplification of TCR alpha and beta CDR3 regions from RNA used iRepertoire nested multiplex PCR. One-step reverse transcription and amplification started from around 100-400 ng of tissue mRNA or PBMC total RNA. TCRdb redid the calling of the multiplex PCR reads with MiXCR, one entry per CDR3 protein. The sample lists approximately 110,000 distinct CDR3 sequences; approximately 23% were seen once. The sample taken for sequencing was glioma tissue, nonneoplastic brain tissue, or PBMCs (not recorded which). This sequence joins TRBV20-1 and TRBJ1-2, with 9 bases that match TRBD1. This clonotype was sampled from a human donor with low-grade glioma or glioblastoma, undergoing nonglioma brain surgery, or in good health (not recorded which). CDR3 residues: CSASVYRGLSNYGYTF. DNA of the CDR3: TGCAGTGCTAGCGTTTACAGGGGGCTTTCTAACTATGGCTACACCTTC.